The TCR beta chain under discussion was sequenced for a study of beta chain features in type 1 diabetes (dated by TCRdb to the late 2010s). Some background on the complete study: No differences in mean age, gender distribution, total cell number or subset yield were found between patients and healthy donors. In the study, TCRB repertoires of sorted circulating CD4+ T cell subsets from recently diagnosed type 1 diabetes patients were compared with those of matched healthy donors. Whereas all 28 donors provided naive and central memory subsets, regulatory and stem cell-like memory subsets were isolated from just 8 patients and roughly eight healthy donors. Across all samples, around 100 million sorted cells were examined, and cell number per subset correlated strongly with RNA yield.

The study at large found these results: Because cDNA was sequenced instead of genomic DNA, highly expressing activated cells could be over-represented, though the groups showed no difference in activation or CD3 levels. The naive, central memory and regulatory TCRB repertoires appeared to resemble one another more closely among patients than among healthy donors. Fewer insertions and more nucleotide deletions at VDJ recombination sites were observed in patients with type 1 diabetes, implying thymic rearrangement abnormalities. HLA sub-analyses involved small numbers of individuals, so any influence of HLA type on TCRB rearrangement remained unresolved. PCR may preferentially amplify shorter templates, but because patient and control samples were amplified and corrected together, any resulting skew would affect both groups equally. In all four CD4+ subsets, TCRB CDR3 length was moderately but significantly shorter in type 1 diabetes patients.

A single peripheral blood draw of around 120 mL on average was collected from each donor into heparinised tubes. A BD FACSAria II and a panel including CD45RO, CCR7, CD25, CD127, CD95 and CD27 were used to sort naive, central memory, regulatory and stem cell-like memory CD4+ T cells. Purity was above 98% for every sorted population. PBMCs were isolated right away by Lymphoprep density gradient centrifugation and were stained directly, without culture. Samples were stained and sorted in pairs, with one healthy donor and one patient per experiment, so that batch effects were minimized. As to this clone: What this receptor recognizes is not known. Base-call qualities are not available, and no considerably larger clone is one nucleotide away.

The entire amount of isolated RNA was reverse transcribed using the High Capacity cDNA Reverse Transcription Kit, so the sequenced TCRB transcripts were expressed ones. Deep immunoSEQ sequencing was applied to naive, central memory and regulatory T cell samples, giving an average of around 4 million total reads per sample. After sorted cells were lysed in RLT buffer, RNA was extracted with DNase-treated RNeasy Micro or Mini kits, with the choice depending on cell number. To prevent cross-contamination, every cell subset was processed on its own, while patient and healthy donor samples were processed together. The immunoSEQ multiplex PCR was used to amplify TCRB sequences from cDNA, yielding 87-bp fragments that span the CDR3 region. Sequencing of the amplicons was performed on the Illumina HiSeq platform. Turning to the authors' computational methods: Synthetic template baselines were used to correct PCR bias computationally, reads within Hamming distance 2 were collapsed together, and singletons that could not be merged were discarded. By aligning reads against IMGT, V, D and J genes, CDR3 length, and insertions or deletions at six rearrangement sites were assigned. Within each subset, clonotype counts were normalized to sorted cell number, and only after that were true diversity and Gini coefficients computed with the tcR R package. Repertoire sharing was quantified using the overlap coefficient calculated on TCRB nucleotide sequences. As a proxy for the pre-selection repertoire, out-of-frame TCRB sequences from naive cells were analyzed. As stored in TCRdb, this immuneACCESS dataset retains in-frame rearrangements with V and J assigned. A fraction of the clones does not appear; measured against another copy, unresolved V genes explain less than half of the discrepancy, and the remainder lacks a known reason. V and J calls plus clone size are reproduced from that table; the DNA served to infer D and trimming. The sample table lists about 340,000 clones, roughly 14% of them with a count of one. About 0.016% of the sample rests with the top ten.

The sequenced material came from naive CD4+ T cells from blood. The cell subset or site label on this specimen signifies: true naive CD4+ T cells. This TCR was sampled from a woman aged 18 to 35 with type 1 diabetes.

The CDR3 in this case is CASSMGTNQETQYF. The nucleotide sequence is TGTGCCAGCAGCATGGGGACAAACCAAGAGACCCAGTACTTC. The rearrangement joined TRBV21-1 to TRBJ2-5; the table calls TRBD1, which could not be checked here. TRBV21-1 is termed a pseudogene. CDR3 length: 14 amino acids, cysteine to phenylalanine. The DNA shown is the 42-base CDR3, in frame from base 1.